These 5 T cell receptor beta chains originate from one sample sequenced in a study of CD8+ T cells in alopecia areata. cDNA reverse transcribed from extracted RNA served as the sequencing template. The method was immunoSEQ multiplex PCR; TCRdb's version includes in-frame clones alone and lacks a portion of them. Seen here are about 150,000 clones, about 53% observed once, and the top ten hold 15% to 20%. The source was CD8+ T cells sorted from blood, collected at week 0. The source is a human donor with alopecia areata.

This clone was seen more than once but under ten times. The CDR3 loop reads CASGLGAEEQYF. DNA of the CDR3: TGTGCTAGTGGTTTGGGCGCGGAGGAGCAGTACTTC. This chain uses TRBV12-5 with TRBJ2-7; D unclear. The germline V and J ends were trimmed by 1 base and 7 bases, with 8 bases remaining between them. The germline V gene encodes CDR1 LGHNT and CDR2 FRNRAP. The CDR3 extends over 12 amino acids.

The chain couples TRBV19 to TRBJ2-7; D gene uncertain. Germline V gene sequence: CDR1 LNHDA, CDR2 SQIVND (reference sequence). The CDR3 is 11 residues long. The V end lost 7 bases, the J end lost 4 bases, and 8 bases lay between the germline ends. The CDR3 reads CASTFGYEQYF. CDR3 DNA: TGTGCCAGTACTTTCGGATACGAGCAGTACTTC.

This clone has a handful of counts. The chain recombines TRBV7-9 with TRBJ2-3; a weak D match, TRBD1 (6 bases). Trimming took off 5 bases at V and 0 bases at J, with 12 bases between the two ends. This CDR3 contains 15 residues. CDR1 and CDR2 (germline): SEHNR, FQNEAQ (reference sequence). CDR3 coding DNA: TGTGCCAGCAGCACCCGGACAGAGAGCACAGATACGCAGTATTTT. It encodes CASSTRTESTDTQYF.

This sequence joins TRBV19 and TRBJ1-5; D gene ambiguous. Germline V gene lookup returns CDR1 LNHDA and CDR2 SQIVND (reference sequence). CDR3 length: 13 amino acids. V dropped 6 bases and J dropped 6 bases, with 12 bases sitting between them. For the CDR3, the DNA is TGTGCCAGTAGGGCAGGATCGGTTCAGCCCCAGCATTTT. It specifies CASRAGSVQPQHF.

This clone was seen only a few times. V is TRBV29-1 and J is TRBJ1-2; 12 positions match TRBD1. CDR3 length equals 14 residues. Per the germline V gene, CDR1 is SQVTM and CDR2 is ANQGSEA. After removal of 6 bases from V and 3 bases from J, the junction contained 5 bases not matched to a gene. Here the CDR3 reads CSVGTGGVDYGYTF. The CDR3, as DNA: TGCAGCGTCGGGACAGGGGGCGTCGACTATGGCTACACCTTC. Full variable domain (rest looked up from reference TRBV29-1 and TRBJ1-2): SAVISQKPSRDICQRGTSLTIQCQVDSQVTMMFWYRQQPGQSLTLIATANQGSEATYESGFVIDKFPISRPNLTFSTLTVSNMSPEDSSIYLCSVGTGGVDYGYTFGSGTRLTVV.